This entry features one TCR beta chain sequence. The antigen remains unidentified. These data belong to a study of T cell responses to AZD1222 COVID-19 vaccine. General study results and limits: The number of AZD1222 recipients seropositive at baseline was only six. Spike-specific TCRs gained breadth and depth after people received two AZD1222 doses. Donor demographics were predominantly white British with a female majority; clonal diversity may be underestimated.

Looked up from germline, CDR1 is KGHSH and CDR2 is LQKENI. CDR3 length equals 15 residues. The ends were cut back, 6 bases at V and 3 bases at J, with 18 bases in the middle. Produced via immunoSEQ multiplex PCR; TCRdb's table is partial and in-frame only. Counted here are 120,000 or so clones, about 89% occurring once; the ten biggest clones make up almost 5.5%. Sequenced here: peripheral blood, sampled on day 0 of AZD1222 vaccination. The clonotype originates from an adult in good health. This sequence joins TRBV18 and TRBJ2-7; D might be TRBD1 (5 bases). This CDR3 reads CASSPPRTTGYEQYF. CDR3 bases: TGTGCCAGCTCCCCTCCCCGGACAACTGGCTACGAGCAGTACTTC.